This entry describes one TCR beta chain. This clone has a handful of counts. It has no known antigen specificity. Base qualities were left out, and no much larger clone turns up one base away. Library construction relied on the immunoSEQ multiplex PCR assay. TCRdb re-hosts the immuneACCESS table, in-frame sequences only. Its copies lack some clones; in the studies checked, an unresolved V gene accounts for under half of them, and the cause for the rest is not known. For this sample there are about 38,000 clones; 70% to 80% appear just once. The ten biggest clones cover under 25% of the sample. The data are from a study of PD-1 blockade in mismatch repair-deficient tumors (dated by TCRdb to about 2017). Context from the whole study: Between late 2013 and 2016, around 91 consecutive patients with over ten mismatch repair-deficient cancer types, all previously treated and progressing, were enrolled in the trial. Tumor-associated T cell clones were tracked in the peripheral blood of patients responding to PD-1 blockade by deep sequencing of TCR CDR3 regions.

Its CDR3 holds 16 amino acids, cysteine through phenylalanine. Only CDR3 DNA is held: 48 bases, read in frame from base 1. Based on the germline V gene, the CDR1 and CDR2 sequences are KGHSH and LQKENI. V sheds 3 bases and J sheds 7 bases, leaving 18 bases between their ends. For every enrolled patient, mismatch repair deficiency was confirmed by either polymerase chain reaction or immunohistochemistry. TCR sequencing was performed for a few patients who responded to pembrolizumab therapy. In the phase II trial, pembrolizumab PD-1 blockade was tested prospectively in advanced mismatch repair-deficient cancers, no matter which tissue of origin the cancers came from. Serial peripheral blood T cell samples were collected before and at multiple times after starting PD-1 blockade. The timing of each blood sample was reported as weeks after the first dose of pembrolizumab. Broad study findings and their caveats: Rapid expansion after pembrolizumab followed by contraction, generally before radiologic responses, was shown by tumor-resident clones, which were often undetectable in blood before treatment.

Recombination linked TRBV18 to TRBJ2-2, and perhaps TRBD1 as D gene, on 5 matching bases. The clonotype originates from an adult with mismatch repair-deficient cancer. The source material was peripheral blood, sampled 4 weeks after starting pembrolizumab. The CDR3 in this case is CASSPNPREFFGELFF. Here is the DNA: TGTGCCAGCTCACCCAACCCCAGGGAATTTTTCGGGGAGCTGTTTTTT. Reference TRBV18 and TRBJ2-2 proteins supply the regions before and after the CDR3; the full variable domain is: NAGVMQNPRHLVRRRGQEARLRCSPMKGHSHVYWYRQLPEEGLKFMVYLQKENIIDESGMPKERFSAEFPKEGPSILRIQQVVRGDSAAYFCASSPNPREFFGELFFGEGSRLTVL.